This T cell receptor (beta chain) was recovered during a study of CD8+CD57+ T cells in acquired aplastic anemia. Patients selected for sequencing had displayed CD8+CD57+ cell expansion by flow cytometry. This CDR3 is 15 amino acids long. CDR1 is MNHNS and CDR2 is SASEGT in the germline V gene. Trimming cost V 2 bases and J 7 bases, with 12 bases left between them. Profiling that covered TCR beta VDJ and CDR3 relied on genomic DNA as its template. Via MiXCR, TCRdb re-called the reads, giving one row per CDR3 protein. In the table there are some 150,000 distinct CDR3 sequences, roughly half of which are singletons. In this sample, this clonotype turned up many times.

Material: sorted CD4+, CD8+, or CD8+CD57+ T cells (not recorded which) from PBMCs. This clonotype originated in a human donor with aplastic anemia. The genes are TRBV6-1 and TRBJ1-6; weak D call: TRBD1 (6 bases). The DNA of the CDR3 is TGTGCCAGCAGTGAACAGGGGAGTCGGAATTCACCCCTCCACTTT. Amino acid sequence: CASSEQGSRNSPLHF.